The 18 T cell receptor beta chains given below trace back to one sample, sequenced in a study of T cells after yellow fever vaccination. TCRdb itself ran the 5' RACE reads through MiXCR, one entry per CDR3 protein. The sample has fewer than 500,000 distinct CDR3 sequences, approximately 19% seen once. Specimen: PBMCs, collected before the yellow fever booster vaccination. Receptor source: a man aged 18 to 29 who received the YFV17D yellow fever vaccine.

CDR3 protein: CASSSRQGGSYGYTF. The CDR3 DNA sequence: TGTGCCAGCAGCTCCCGACAGGGCGGAAGCTATGGCTACACCTTC. J is TRBJ1-2 and V is TRBV7-2; 7 bases are a match to TRBD1. CDR1 is SGHTA and CDR2 is FQGNSA in the germline V gene. This CDR3 region has 15 residues. V dropped 4 bases and J dropped 4; count of bases not matched to a gene: 9.

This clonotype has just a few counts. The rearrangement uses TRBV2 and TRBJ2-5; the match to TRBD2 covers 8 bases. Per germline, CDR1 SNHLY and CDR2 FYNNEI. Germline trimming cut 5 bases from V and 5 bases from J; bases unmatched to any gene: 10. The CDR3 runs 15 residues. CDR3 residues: CASSPGTRDDETQYF. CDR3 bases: TGTGCCAGCAGTCCCGGGACTAGAGACGATGAGACCCAGTACTTC.

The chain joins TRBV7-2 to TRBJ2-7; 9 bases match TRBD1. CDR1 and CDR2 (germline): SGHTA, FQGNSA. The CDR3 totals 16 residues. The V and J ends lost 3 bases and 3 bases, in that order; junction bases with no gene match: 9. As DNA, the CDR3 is TGTGCCAGCAGCTTGAGGGCCGGGACAGGGCTCTACGAGCAGTACTTC. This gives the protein CASSLRAGTGLYEQYF.

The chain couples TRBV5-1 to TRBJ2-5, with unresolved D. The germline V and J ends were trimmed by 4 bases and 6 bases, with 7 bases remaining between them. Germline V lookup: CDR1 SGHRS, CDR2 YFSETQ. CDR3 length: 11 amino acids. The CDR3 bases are TGCGCCAGCAGCCAAGATAAGACCCAGTACTTC. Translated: CASSQDKTQYF. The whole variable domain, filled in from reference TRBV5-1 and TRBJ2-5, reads KAGVTQTPRYLIKTRGQQVTLSCSPISGHRSVSWYQQTPGQGLQFLFEYFSETQRNKGNFPGRFSGRQFSNSRSEMNVSTLELGDSALYLCASSQDKTQYFGPGTRLLVL.

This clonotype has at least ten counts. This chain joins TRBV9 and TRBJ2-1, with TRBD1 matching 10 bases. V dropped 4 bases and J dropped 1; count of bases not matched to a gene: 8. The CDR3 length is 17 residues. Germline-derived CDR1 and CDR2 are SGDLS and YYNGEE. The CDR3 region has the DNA TGTGCCAGCAGCTTGACAGGGGGCATGAAGTCCTACAATGAGCAGTTCTTC. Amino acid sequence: CASSLTGGMKSYNEQFF.

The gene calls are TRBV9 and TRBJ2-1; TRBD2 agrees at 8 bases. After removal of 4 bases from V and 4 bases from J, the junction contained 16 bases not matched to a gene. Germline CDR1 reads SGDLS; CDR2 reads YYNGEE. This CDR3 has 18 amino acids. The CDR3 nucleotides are TGTGCCAGCAGCCTCCGAGGCGAGCGGGGGACGAGGTACAATGAGCAGTTCTTC. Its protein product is CASSLRGERGTRYNEQFF.

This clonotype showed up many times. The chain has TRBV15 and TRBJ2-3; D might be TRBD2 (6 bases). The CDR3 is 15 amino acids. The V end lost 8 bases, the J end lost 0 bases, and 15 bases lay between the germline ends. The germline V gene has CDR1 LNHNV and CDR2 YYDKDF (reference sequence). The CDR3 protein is CATGSRGSSTDTQYF. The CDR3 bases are TGTGCCACCGGATCGCGGGGCTCTAGCACAGATACGCAGTATTTT.

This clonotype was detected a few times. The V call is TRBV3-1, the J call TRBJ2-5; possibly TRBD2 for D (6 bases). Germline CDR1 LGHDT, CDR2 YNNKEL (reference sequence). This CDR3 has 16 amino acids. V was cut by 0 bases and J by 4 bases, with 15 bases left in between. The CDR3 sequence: CASSQDLMTSLETQYF. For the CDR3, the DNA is TGTGCCAGCAGCCAAGATCTGATGACTAGTTTAGAGACCCAGTACTTC.

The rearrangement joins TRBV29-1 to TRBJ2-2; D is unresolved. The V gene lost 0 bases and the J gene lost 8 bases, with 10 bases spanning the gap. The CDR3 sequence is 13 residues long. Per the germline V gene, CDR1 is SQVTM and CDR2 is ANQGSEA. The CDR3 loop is CSVEEAPTGELFF. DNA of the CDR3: TGCAGCGTTGAAGAGGCCCCGACAGGGGAGCTGTTTTTT.

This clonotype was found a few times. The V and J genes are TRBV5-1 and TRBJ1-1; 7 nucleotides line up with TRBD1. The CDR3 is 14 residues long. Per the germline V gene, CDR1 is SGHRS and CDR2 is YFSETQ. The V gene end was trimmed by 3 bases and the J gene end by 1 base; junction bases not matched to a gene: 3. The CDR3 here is CASSSRGPNTEAFF. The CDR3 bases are TGCGCCAGCAGCTCTAGGGGGCCGAACACTGAAGCTTTCTTT.

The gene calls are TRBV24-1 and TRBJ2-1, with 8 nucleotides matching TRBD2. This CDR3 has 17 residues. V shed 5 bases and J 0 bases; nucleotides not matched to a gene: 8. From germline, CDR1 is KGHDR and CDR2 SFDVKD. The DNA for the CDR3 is TGTGCCACCAGTGTCCCCCAGCGGGGGTACTCCTACAATGAGCAGTTCTTC. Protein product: CATSVPQRGYSYNEQFF.

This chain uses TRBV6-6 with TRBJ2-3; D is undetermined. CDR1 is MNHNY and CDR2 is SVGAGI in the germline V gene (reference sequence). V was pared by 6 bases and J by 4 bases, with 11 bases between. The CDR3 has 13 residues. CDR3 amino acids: CASRDLGPDTQYF. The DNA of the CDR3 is TGTGCCAGCAGGGACCTCGGCCCAGATACGCAGTATTTT.

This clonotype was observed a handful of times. In DNA form, the CDR3 reads TGCGCCAGCAGCCAAGATCGGCGAGCTTTCTTT. This gives the protein CASSQDRRAFF. The chain couples TRBV4-1 to TRBJ1-1; D gene uncertain. Germline CDR1 MGHRA, CDR2 YSYEKL. The V end lost 0 bases, the J end lost 10 bases, and 6 bases lay between the germline ends. The CDR3 is 11 residues long.

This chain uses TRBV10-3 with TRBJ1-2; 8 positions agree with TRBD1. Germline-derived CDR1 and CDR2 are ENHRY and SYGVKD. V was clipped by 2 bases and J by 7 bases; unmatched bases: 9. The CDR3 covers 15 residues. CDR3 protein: CAISEGQGASRGYTF. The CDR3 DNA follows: TGTGCCATCAGTGAGGGGCAGGGGGCGAGTCGTGGCTACACCTTC.

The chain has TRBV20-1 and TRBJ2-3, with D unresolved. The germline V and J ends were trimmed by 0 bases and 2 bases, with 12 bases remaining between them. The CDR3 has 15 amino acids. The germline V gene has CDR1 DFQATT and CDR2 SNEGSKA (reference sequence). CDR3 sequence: CSAREPRRLTDTQYF. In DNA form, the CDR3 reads TGCAGTGCTAGAGAACCGCGACGGCTCACAGATACGCAGTATTTT.

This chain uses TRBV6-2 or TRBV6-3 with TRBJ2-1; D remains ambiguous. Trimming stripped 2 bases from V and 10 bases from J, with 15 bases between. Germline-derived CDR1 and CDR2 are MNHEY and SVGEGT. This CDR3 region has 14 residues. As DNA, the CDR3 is TGTGCCAGCAGTTACCTCGGCAACCGACCGGAGCAGTTCTTC. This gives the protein CASSYLGNRPEQFF.

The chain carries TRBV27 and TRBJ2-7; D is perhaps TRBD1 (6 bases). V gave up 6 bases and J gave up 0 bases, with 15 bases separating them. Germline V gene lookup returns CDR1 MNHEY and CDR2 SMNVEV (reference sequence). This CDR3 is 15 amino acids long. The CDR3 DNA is TGTGCCAGCAGCGCCTCGGTGGGGGCCTCCTACGAGCAGTACGTC. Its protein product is CASSASVGASYEQYV.

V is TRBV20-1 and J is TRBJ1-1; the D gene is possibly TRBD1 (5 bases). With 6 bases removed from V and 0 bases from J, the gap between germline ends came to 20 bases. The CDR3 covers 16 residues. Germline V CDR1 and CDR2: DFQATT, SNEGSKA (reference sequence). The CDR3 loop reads CSALNPRQSMNTEAFF. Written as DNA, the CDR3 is TGCAGTGCCCTGAACCCGAGACAGAGCATGAACACTGAAGCTTTCTTT.